This is a list of T cell receptor beta chains from one sample in a study of blood T cell repertoires in COVID-19. Clones were read by immunoSEQ multiplex PCR, and TCRdb kept only the in-frame ones, dropping some. The sample has tens of thousands of clones, around nine tenths seen once. Sequenced input: peripheral blood. These receptors were obtained from a human donor in a cohort sampled during active COVID-19. CDR3s include the opening cysteine and the closing phenylalanine or tryptophan. D genes are given only for firm matches. The size entry is marked missing in some rows and otherwise reads once, few, many or a size class.

D gene | J gene | V gene | clone size | CDR3 protein | CDR3 DNA
TRBD1 | TRBJ1-4 | TRBV4-1 | - | CASSVGTERNEKLFF | TGCGCCAGCAGCGTGGGGACAGAACGAAATGAAAAACTGTTTTTT
TRBD2 | TRBJ2-7 | TRBV24-1 | - | CATSDFGRGLAVYEQYF | TGTGCCACCAGTGATTTTGGCAGGGGACTAGCCGTCTACGAGCAGTACTTC
- | TRBJ1-5 | TRBV19 | - | CASSPGGPQHF | TGTGCCAGTAGTCCCGGGGGGCCCCAGCATTTT
- | TRBJ2-3 | TRBV6-2/TRBV6-3 | once | CASSSGYGAGADTQYF | TGTGCCAGCAGTTCCGGTTATGGGGCCGGAGCAGATACGCAGTATTTT
TRBD2 | TRBJ2-2 | TRBV4-2 | once | CASSPGAGYTGELFF | TGTGCCAGCAGCCCAGGAGCGGGGTACACCGGGGAGCTGTTTTTT
- | TRBJ2-1 | TRBV3-1/TRBV3-2 | - | CASSRGTTSMNNEQFF | TGTGCCAGCAGCCGGGGGACAACTAGTATGAACAATGAGCAGTTCTTC
- | TRBJ1-5 | TRBV20-1 | - | CSASAIQGNQPQHF | TGCAGTGCTAGTGCCATACAGGGCAACCAGCCCCAGCATTTT
- | TRBJ2-7 | TRBV3-1/TRBV3-2 | - | CASSQGQARSYEQYF | TGTGCCAGCAGTCAGGGACAAGCCCGCTCCTACGAGCAGTACTTC
TRBD1 | TRBJ1-6 | TRBV5-5 | once | CASSLVGQVNSPLHF | TGTGCCAGCAGCTTGGTGGGACAGGTGAATTCACCCCTCCACTTT
- | TRBJ2-7 | TRBV6-2/TRBV6-3 | - | CASSSRSYEQYF | TGTGCCAGCAGCAGTAGGAGCTACGAGCAGTACTTC
- | TRBJ1-1 | TRBV28 | - | CASWAPMNTEAFF | TGTGCCAGCTGGGCCCCCATGAACACTGAAGCTTTCTTT
- | TRBJ2-7 | TRBV6-1 | - | CASSERVLQYF | TGTGCCAGCAGTGAAAGAGTGTTGCAGTACTTC
- | TRBJ2-5 | TRBV6-5 | - | CASTDPRGQETQYF | TGTGCCAGCACCGACCCCCGGGGGCAAGAGACCCAGTACTTC
- | TRBJ2-2 | TRBV18 | - | CASSPDRPSNTGELFF | TGTGCCAGCTCACCAGACAGGCCATCGAACACCGGGGAGCTGTTTTTT
- | TRBJ2-5 | TRBV9 | - | CASSRGETQYF | TGTGCCAGCAGCCGGGGAGAGACCCAGTACTTC
- | TRBJ2-3 | TRBV2 | - | CATGAGHTDTQYF | TGTGCCACGGGAGCAGGCCACACAGATACGCAGTATTTT
TRBD1 | TRBJ2-7 | TRBV5-1 | - | CASSLLGTGAVEQYF | TGCGCCAGCAGCTTGTTGGGGACAGGGGCGGTCGAGCAGTACTTC
- | TRBJ2-7 | TRBV18 | - | CASSPQGGGGSSYEQYF | TGTGCCAGCTCACCCCAAGGCGGGGGCGGCTCTTCCTACGAGCAGTACTTC
TRBD2 | TRBJ2-1 | TRBV6-4 | - | CASSETSGGSYNEQFF | TGTGCCAGCAGTGAGACTAGCGGAGGCTCCTACAATGAGCAGTTCTTC
- | TRBJ2-3 | TRBV5-6 | - | CASSSRFTREGEEDTQYF | TGTGCCAGCAGTTCAAGGTTTACCCGGGAAGGCGAGGAGGATACGCAGTATTTT
TRBD1 | TRBJ1-2 | TRBV9 | - | CASSPQGNTYGYTF | TGTGCCAGCAGCCCACAGGGGAACACCTATGGCTACACCTTC
- | TRBJ1-1 | TRBV18 | once | CASSPRQENTEAFF | TGTGCCAGCTCACCACGACAGGAGAACACTGAAGCTTTCTTT
- | TRBJ2-7 | TRBV7-9 | few | CASQGQGREQYF | TGTGCCAGCCAGGGCCAGGGGCGCGAGCAGTACTTC
- | TRBJ2-7 | TRBV5-1 | - | CASSKGRTDEQYF | TGCGCCAGCAGCAAGGGACGGACAGACGAGCAGTACTTC
- | TRBJ2-3 | TRBV28 | - | CASSLPGAGTDTQYF | TGTGCCAGCAGTTTACCCGGGGCGGGAACAGATACGCAGTATTTT